The 23 T cell receptor beta chains given below trace back to one sample, sequenced in a study of patients and donors after allogeneic stem cell transplantation. TCRdb processed the RT-PCR reads anew with MiXCR; each CDR3 protein has one entry. The sample shows roughly 960,000 distinct CDR3 sequences, more than 15% of them seen only once. The sample consisted of blood, either unsorted or a sorted T cell fraction (not recorded which). The origin of the receptors is a human donor who was either an allogeneic HSCT recipient or a stem cell or donor lymphocyte infusion donor (not recorded which). It is not recorded whose cells these are; they may come from a transplant donor.

This clonotype was seen a few times. This sequence joins TRBV10-3 and TRBJ2-1; D may be TRBD2 (5 bases). Germline CDR1 is ENHRY and CDR2 is SYGVKD. The CDR3 sequence is 15 residues long. V was clipped by 2 bases and J by 4 bases, with 12 bases between them. The DNA for the CDR3 is TGTGCCATCAGTGAGATTCTAGCTTCGTACAATGAGCAGTTCTTC. The encoded protein is CAISEILASYNEQFF.

This clonotype was counted between two and nine times. J is TRBJ1-4 and V is TRBV4-1; perhaps TRBD1 as D (5 bases). This CDR3 has 16 amino acids. Germline CDR1 is MGHRA and CDR2 is YSYEKL. Trimming took 1 base from V and 0 from J, leaving 9 bases between them. This chain's CDR3 is CASSQAPGATNEKLFF. The CDR3 nucleotides read TGCGCCAGCAGCCAAGCCCCGGGGGCAACTAATGAAAAACTGTTTTTT.

The chain joins TRBV5-1 to TRBJ2-7, with D uncertain. The CDR3 is made up of 11 amino acids. Germline V gene sequence: CDR1 SGHRS, CDR2 YFSETQ. V dropped 7 bases and J dropped 5 bases, with 10 bases sitting between them. CDR3 protein: CASSVQNEQYF. CDR3 coding DNA: TGCGCCAGCTCTGTGCAGAACGAGCAGTACTTC.

This clonotype has just a few counts. The germline gene is not matched at one end of the junction; a read error may be the cause. The chain joins TRBV27 to TRBJ2-7; 11 positions match TRBD2. From germline, CDR1 is MNHEY and CDR2 SMNVEV (reference sequence). CDR3 length: 15 amino acids. The DNA of the CDR3 is TGCGCCAGCAGCTTGATAGCGGGGGGGCCCTACGAGCAGTACTTC. Translating it yields CASSLIAGGPYEQYF.

In its sample, this clonotype was seen a few times. This chain links TRBV20-1 with TRBJ2-4; a possible D gene is TRBD1 (6 bases). V was pared by 6 bases and J by 10 bases, with 22 bases between. CDR3 size: 14 residues. The germline V gene encodes CDR1 DFQATT and CDR2 SNEGSKA (reference sequence). CDR3 loop: CSAPRTGTKGIQYF. The CDR3 nucleotides are TGCAGTGCCCCACGCACGGGGACAAAGGGGATTCAGTACTTC.

This clonotype has at least ten counts. The chain joins TRBV12-3 or TRBV12-4 to TRBJ2-2; D unresolved. This CDR3 contains 13 residues. Trimming removed 4 bases from V and 6 bases from J, with 9 bases in between. The CDR3 region has the DNA TGTGCCAGCAGTTCCTACAGTTCCGGGGAGCTGTTTTTT. It yields the protein CASSSYSSGELFF.

This clonotype was counted only a few times. The rearrangement links TRBV4-1 to TRBJ1-1; D is unclear. Trimming took 2 bases from V and 0 from J, leaving 10 bases between them. The CDR3 consists of 15 residues. Germline CDR1 MGHRA, CDR2 YSYEKL. Here the CDR3 reads CASSQSPGLNTEAFF. The CDR3 nucleotides are TGCGCCAGCAGCCAATCCCCGGGTTTGAACACTGAAGCTTTCTTT.

A few counts support this clonotype. V and J are TRBV6-2 or TRBV6-3 and TRBJ1-5, with TRBD1 matching over 9 bases. This CDR3 has 18 residues. V trimming: 2 bases; J trimming: 2 bases; junction bases outside the gene matches: 10. The germline V gene has CDR1 MNHEY and CDR2 SVGEGT. CDR3 amino acids: CASSYAGQGKWGNQPQHF. The CDR3 nucleotides are TGTGCCAGCAGTTACGCGGGACAGGGTAAATGGGGCAATCAGCCCCAGCATTTT.

The V call is TRBV7-2, the J call TRBJ2-1; tentative D call: TRBD2 (6 bases). The V and J ends lost 4 bases and 9 bases respectively, with 19 bases between them. Germline-derived CDR1 and CDR2 are SGHTA and FQGNSA. The CDR3 is 15 amino acids. CDR3 bases: TGTGCCAGCAGCTCCCGGGACTCTCCCGCAGGTGAGCAGTTCTTC. Its protein is CASSSRDSPAGEQFF.

V usage is TRBV29-1 and J usage is TRBJ1-1; no definite D call. The V and J ends lost 3 bases and 4 bases respectively, with 9 bases between them. This CDR3 contains 12 residues. Germline CDR1 is SQVTM and CDR2 is ANQGSEA. CDR3 residues: CSVEGRITEAFF. The DNA for the CDR3 is TGCAGCGTTGAGGGCAGGATCACTGAAGCTTTCTTT.

This clonotype was seen more than once but under ten times. The J gene is TRBJ2-1, the V gene TRBV30; no clear D gene. Per germline, CDR1 GTSNPN and CDR2 SVGIG (reference sequence). Trimming cost V 0 bases and J 14 bases, with 11 bases left between them. The CDR3 extends over 11 amino acids. The CDR3 bases are TGTGCCTGGAGTGTACGCCAAAAGAAGTTCTTC. This sequence encodes CAWSVRQKKFF.

This chain connects TRBV19 to TRBJ2-5; no definite D call. From germline, CDR1 is LNHDA and CDR2 SQIVND (reference sequence). With 1 base removed from V and 4 bases from J, the gap between germline ends came to 7 bases. This CDR3 is 13 amino acids long. The CDR3, as DNA: TGTGCCAGTAGTATAGCCGGCGGAGAGACCCAGTACTTC. Its translation is CASSIAGGETQYF.

This clonotype has a handful of counts. This sequence joins TRBV5-1 and TRBJ1-2, with 9 bases identical to TRBD1. The ends lost 3 bases at V and 8 bases at J; junction bases unmatched: 14. This CDR3 contains 16 residues. Germline values: CDR1 SGHRS, CDR2 YFSETQ. The CDR3: CASSYLLFDRGEGYTF. The CDR3 DNA reads as TGCGCCAGCAGCTACCTGTTATTCGACAGGGGGGAAGGCTACACCTTC.

This clonotype was counted only a few times. The chain combines TRBV24-1 with TRBJ2-1; 14 bases are shared with TRBD2. Germline CDR1 and CDR2: KGHDR and SFDVKD. V gave up 5 bases and J gave up 2 bases; unmatched junction bases: 4. This CDR3 has 17 amino acids. In nucleotides, the CDR3 is TGTGCCACCAGTGCCTCGACTAGCGGGAGGGCCTACAATGAGCAGTTCTTC. This sequence encodes CATSASTSGRAYNEQFF.

This clonotype appeared a few times. The chain employs TRBV12-3 or TRBV12-4 and TRBJ2-5; D is uncertain. The length of the CDR3 is 11 residues. Deletions cut 6 bases from V and 7 bases from J, with 9 bases between. CDR3 protein: CASSRDLTQYF. The CDR3 region has the DNA TGTGCCAGCAGCCGCGACCTGACCCAGTACTTC.

Of note for this clonotype: One end of the junction varies from germline; a read error may be responsible. This chain uses TRBV20-1 with TRBJ1-3, with 9 bases lining up with TRBD1. Germline lookup yields CDR1 DFQATT and CDR2 SNEGSKA (reference sequence). CDR3 length: 13 amino acids. CDR3 sequence (DNA): TGCAGTGCACCACTCCCGGGACAGGGAAGATGGGATTTT. Protein: CSAPLPGQGRWDF.

J is TRBJ2-3 and V is TRBV9; 8 bases align to TRBD1. Germline V lookup: CDR1 SGDLS, CDR2 YYNGEE. The CDR3 is 15 residues long. Unmatched junction bases numbered 10, after V lost 4 bases and J lost 6 bases. CDR3: CASSFDRGGVDTQYF. CDR3 DNA sequence: TGTGCCAGCAGCTTCGACAGGGGTGGGGTGGATACGCAGTATTTT.

This clonotype was recorded a few times. The V gene is TRBV25-1, the J gene TRBJ2-7; tentative D call: TRBD2 (5 bases). The CDR3 covers 12 residues. Germline CDR1 and CDR2: MGHDK and SYGVNS. Between the trimmed V and J ends, which lost 3 bases and 5 bases, there was a span of 8 bases. CDR3: CASSDPGNEQYF. The CDR3 bases are TGTGCCAGCAGTGATCCGGGGAACGAGCAGTACTTC.

In this sample, this clonotype turned up a few times. The chain recombines TRBV20-1 with TRBJ1-5; TRBD1 might be the D (5 bases). V was cut by 7 bases and J by 1 base, with 11 bases left in between. The CDR3 is 13 residues long. Per germline, CDR1 DFQATT and CDR2 SNEGSKA (reference sequence). The DNA of the CDR3 is TGCAGTGGAAGCGGGGACAGCAATCAGCCCCAGCATTTT. It is translated as CSGSGDSNQPQHF.

This clonotype showed up just a few times. This chain links TRBV4-1 with TRBJ2-2, with 7 bases fitting TRBD2. Germline-derived CDR1 and CDR2 are MGHRA and YSYEKL. This CDR3 comprises 16 residues. V gave up 4 bases and J gave up 3 bases; unmatched junction bases: 8. The CDR3 coding sequence is TGCGCCAGCAGCCCGGCTAGCGGTCGACACACCGGGGAGCTGTTTTTT. Its translation is CASSPASGRHTGELFF.

V and J are TRBV12-3 or TRBV12-4 and TRBJ2-7; 9 bases align to TRBD1. The V segment lost 5 bases and the J segment 3 bases; nucleotides outside the gene matches: 11. The CDR3 consists of 16 residues. The CDR3 is CASSPDRGTWDYEQYF. The CDR3 DNA is TGTGCCAGCAGTCCAGACAGGGGGACGTGGGACTACGAGCAGTACTTC.

A few counts support this clonotype. This chain connects TRBV7-3 to TRBJ2-3, with 7 bases matching TRBD2. Germline CDR1 reads SGHTA; CDR2 reads FQGTGA. The trim removed 3 bases at V and 3 bases at J, leaving 3 bases unmatched. This CDR3 is 14 amino acids long. DNA of the CDR3: TGTGCCAGCAGCTTTCGCGGGGGTACAGATACGCAGTATTTT. This encodes CASSFRGGTDTQYF.

The chain carries TRBV24-1 and TRBJ2-1; D is perhaps TRBD1 (6 bases). This CDR3 is built from 16 residues. Per the germline V gene, CDR1 is KGHDR and CDR2 is SFDVKD. V was pared by 4 bases and J by 8 bases, with 20 bases between. CDR3 DNA: TGTGCCACCAGTGAACCCGGGACACCCTCGGTGGATGAGCAGTTCTTC. Its protein is CATSEPGTPSVDEQFF.